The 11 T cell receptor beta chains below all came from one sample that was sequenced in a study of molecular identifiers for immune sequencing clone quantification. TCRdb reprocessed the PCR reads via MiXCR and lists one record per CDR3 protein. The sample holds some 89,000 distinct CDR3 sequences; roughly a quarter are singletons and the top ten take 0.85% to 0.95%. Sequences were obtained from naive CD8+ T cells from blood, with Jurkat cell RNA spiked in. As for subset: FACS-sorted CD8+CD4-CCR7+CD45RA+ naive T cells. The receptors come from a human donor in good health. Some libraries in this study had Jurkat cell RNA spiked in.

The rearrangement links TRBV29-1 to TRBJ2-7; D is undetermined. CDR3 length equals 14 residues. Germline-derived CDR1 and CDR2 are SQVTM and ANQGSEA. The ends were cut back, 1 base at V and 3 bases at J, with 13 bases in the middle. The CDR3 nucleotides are TGCAGCGTTGAAGTACGGTGGCGACTCTACGAGCAGTACTTC. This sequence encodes CSVEVRWRLYEQYF.

This CDR3 is CASSQDGGGSSYEQYF. The CDR3 DNA reads as TGCGCCAGCAGCCAAGATGGCGGGGGGTCGTCCTACGAGCAGTACTTC. The J gene is TRBJ2-7, the V gene TRBV4-3, with TRBD2 matching 8 bases. V shed 0 bases and J 1 base; nucleotides not matched to a gene: 5. CDR3 length equals 16 residues. Germline lookup yields CDR1 LGHNA and CDR2 YSLEER.

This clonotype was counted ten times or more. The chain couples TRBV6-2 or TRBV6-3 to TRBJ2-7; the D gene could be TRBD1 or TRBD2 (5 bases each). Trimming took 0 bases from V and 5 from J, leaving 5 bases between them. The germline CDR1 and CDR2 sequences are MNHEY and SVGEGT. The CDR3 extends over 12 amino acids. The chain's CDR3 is CASSYSGDEQYF. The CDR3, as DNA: TGTGCCAGCAGTTACTCGGGGGACGAGCAGTACTTC.

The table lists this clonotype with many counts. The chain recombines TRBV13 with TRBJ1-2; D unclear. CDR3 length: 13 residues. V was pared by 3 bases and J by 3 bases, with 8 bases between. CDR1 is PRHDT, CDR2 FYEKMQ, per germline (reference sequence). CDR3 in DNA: TGTGCCAGCAGCTTCACAGAGTACTATGGCTACACCTTC. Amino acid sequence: CASSFTEYYGYTF.

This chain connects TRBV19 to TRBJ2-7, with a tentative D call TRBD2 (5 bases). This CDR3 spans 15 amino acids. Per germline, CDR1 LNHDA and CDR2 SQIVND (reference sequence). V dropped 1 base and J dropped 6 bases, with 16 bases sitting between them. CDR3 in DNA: TGTGCCAGTAGTATAGGCGGAGGTGGTATTGGCGAGCAGTACTTC. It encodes CASSIGGGGIGEQYF.

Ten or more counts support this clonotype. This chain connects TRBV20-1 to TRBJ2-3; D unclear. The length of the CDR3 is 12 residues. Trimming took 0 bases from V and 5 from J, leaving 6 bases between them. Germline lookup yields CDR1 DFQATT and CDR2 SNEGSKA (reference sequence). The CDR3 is CSARDYGDTQYF. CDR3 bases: TGCAGTGCTAGAGACTATGGAGATACGCAGTATTTT.

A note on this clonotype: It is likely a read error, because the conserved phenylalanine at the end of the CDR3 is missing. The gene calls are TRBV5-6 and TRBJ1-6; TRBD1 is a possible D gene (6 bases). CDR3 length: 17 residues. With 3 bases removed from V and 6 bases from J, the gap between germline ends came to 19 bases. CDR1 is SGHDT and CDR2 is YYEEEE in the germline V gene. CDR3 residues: CASSWDIGGGINSPLHL. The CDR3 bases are TGTGCCAGCAGCTGGGACATCGGCGGGGGAATTAATTCACCCCTCCACCTT.

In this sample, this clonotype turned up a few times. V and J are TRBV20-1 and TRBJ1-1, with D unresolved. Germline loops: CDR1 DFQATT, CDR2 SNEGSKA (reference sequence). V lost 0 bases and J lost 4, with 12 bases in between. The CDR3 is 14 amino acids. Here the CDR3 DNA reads TGCAGTGCTAGAGATTACGGGGAAGCCACTGAAGCTTTCTTT. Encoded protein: CSARDYGEATEAFF.

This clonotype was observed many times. In DNA form, the CDR3 reads TGCGCCAGCAGCCAAGTCGGGCGGGCAGATACGCAGTATTTT. As protein: CASSQVGRADTQYF. This sequence joins TRBV4-1 and TRBJ2-3; perhaps TRBD2 as D (5 bases). Per germline, CDR1 MGHRA and CDR2 YSYEKL. There are 14 residues in the CDR3. V lost 1 base and J 4 bases, leaving 9 bases between the germline ends.

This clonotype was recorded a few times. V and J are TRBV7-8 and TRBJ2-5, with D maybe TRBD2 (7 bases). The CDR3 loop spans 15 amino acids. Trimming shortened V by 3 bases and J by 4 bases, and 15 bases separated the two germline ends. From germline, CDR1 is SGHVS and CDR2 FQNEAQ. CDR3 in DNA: TGTGCCAGCAGCTTTGGCGGGGGCTCGGGAGAGACCCAGTACTTC. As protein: CASSFGGGSGETQYF.

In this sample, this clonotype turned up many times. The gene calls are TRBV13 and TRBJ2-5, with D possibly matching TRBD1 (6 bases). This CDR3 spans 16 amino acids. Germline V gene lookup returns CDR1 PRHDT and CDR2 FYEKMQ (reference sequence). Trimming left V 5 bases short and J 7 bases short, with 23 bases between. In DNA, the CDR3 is TGTGCCAGCAGCACTAGACGGGACACCGTACTTGGGACCCAGTACTTC. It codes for CASSTRRDTVLGTQYF.